This T cell receptor beta chain was recorded in a study of blood T cell repertoires in COVID-19. The assay was immunoSEQ multiplex PCR, and TCRdb's table has in-frame clones only and misses some. The table shows tens of thousands of clones, with approximately 82% occurring only once. The CDR3 extends over 14 amino acids. V gene TRBV21-1 combines with J gene TRBJ1-1. TRBV21-1 is noted as a pseudogene. The origin of this receptor is a man aged 45-65 years with active COVID-19. Sequenced material: peripheral blood. This chain's CDR3 is CASSLTGESMEAFF. CDR3 in DNA: TGTGCCAGCAGCTTGACGGGGGAGAGCATGGAAGCTTTCTTT.